Described below is a single TCR beta chain sequence and its context. Its cognate antigen is unknown. This record comes from a study of T cell responses to AZD1222 COVID-19 vaccine. General study points: Spike-specific TCR depth and breadth grew after two AZD1222 doses. In a largely white British group with more females than males, clonal diversity was possibly underestimated.

Produced via immunoSEQ multiplex PCR; TCRdb's table is partial and in-frame only. The sample lists around 180,000 clones, around 94% occurring once. The CDR3 sequence is 12 residues long. CDR1 SNHLY and CDR2 FYNNEI come from the germline V gene. V lost 5 bases to trimming and J lost 6 bases, with 11 bases between them. The chain is built from TRBV2 and TRBJ2-7; D is perhaps TRBD1 (6 bases). The sequence came from an adult in good health. The sample was peripheral blood, taken on day 0 of AZD1222 vaccination. The CDR3 spells CASSSEDSEQYF. CDR3 nucleotides: TGTGCCAGCAGTAGTGAGGACAGCGAGCAGTACTTC.